The 16 T cell receptor beta chains reported below all come from one sample, sequenced in a study of blood T cell repertoires in COVID-19. TCRdb's table, derived via immunoSEQ multiplex PCR, lists solely in-frame clones and lacks some. The sample lists 70,000 to 75,000 clones, 70% to 85% occurring once. Sequenced material: peripheral blood. The source of these receptors is a man between 60 and 75 years old with active or convalescent COVID-19.

J is TRBJ1-1 and V is TRBV5-1; D unclear. Trimming took off 0 bases at V and 0 bases at J, with 18 bases between the two ends. The germline CDR1 and CDR2 sequences are SGHRS and YFSETQ. This CDR3 has 18 residues. CDR3 sequence reads: CASSLALMSSGMNTEAFF. CDR3 nucleotide sequence: TGCGCCAGCAGCTTGGCCTTGATGTCTTCGGGGATGAACACTGAAGCTTTCTTT.

The J gene is TRBJ2-7, the V gene TRBV19; TRBD2 agrees at 7 bases. The ends lost 3 bases at V and 2 bases at J; junction bases unmatched: 4. In germline, CDR1 is LNHDA, CDR2 SQIVND (reference sequence). The CDR3 spans 14 residues. This CDR3 reads CASSMGSGAYEQYF. DNA for the CDR3: TGTGCCAGTAGTATGGGGAGCGGGGCCTACGAGCAGTACTTC.

The rearrangement links TRBV2 to TRBJ1-2, with a weak D call TRBD1 (6 bases). The CDR3 is made up of 15 amino acids. V was clipped by 6 bases and J by 2 bases, with 16 bases between them. Germline lookup yields CDR1 SNHLY and CDR2 FYNNEI. This CDR3 is CASRQDSVLNYGYTF. CDR3 nucleotide sequence: TGTGCCAGCAGACAGGACAGTGTTTTAAACTATGGCTACACCTTC.

The chain carries TRBV11-2 and TRBJ2-7, with a possible D match to TRBD1 (6 bases). Germline values: CDR1 SGHAT, CDR2 FQNNGV. The V gene lost 6 bases and the J gene lost 7 bases, with 28 bases spanning the gap. This CDR3 is built from 17 residues. The CDR3 region is CASSQYKIHRVVTEQYF. Here the CDR3 DNA reads TGTGCCAGCAGTCAGTATAAGATCCACAGGGTTGTAACGGAGCAGTACTTC.

As regards this clone: The same CDR3 also results from other DNA sequences found in this sample. The V gene is TRBV27, the J gene TRBJ2-7; D gene ambiguous. There are 13 residues in the CDR3. Germline V gene data show CDR1 as MNHEY and CDR2 as SMNVEV (reference sequence). Deletions cut 3 bases from V and 1 base from J, with 7 bases between. The CDR3 loop is CASSLAQSYEQYF. Written as DNA, the CDR3 is TGTGCCAGCAGTTTGGCCCAGTCCTACGAGCAGTACTTC.

The rearrangement uses TRBV18 and TRBJ2-7; 8 nucleotides line up with TRBD1. Germline loops: CDR1 KGHSH, CDR2 LQKENI. V shed 3 bases and J 6 bases; nucleotides not matched to a gene: 4. The length of the CDR3 is 13 residues. CDR3 sequence: CASSPQQGGEQYF. In nucleotides, the CDR3 is TGTGCCAGCTCACCCCAACAGGGGGGCGAGCAGTACTTC. The whole variable domain, filled in from reference TRBV18 and TRBJ2-7, reads NAGVMQNPRHLVRRRGQEARLRCSPMKGHSHVYWYRQLPEEGLKFMVYLQKENIIDESGMPKERFSAEFPKEGPSILRIQQVVRGDSAAYFCASSPQQGGEQYFGPGTRLTVT.

This chain links TRBV5-8 with TRBJ2-4; D perhaps matches TRBD1 (6 bases). The CDR3 sequence is 16 residues long. Deletions cut 7 bases from V and 2 bases from J, with 19 bases between. CDR1 is SGHTS, CDR2 YDEGEE, per germline. The CDR3 here is CASCRRDIGPKNIQYF. Here the CDR3 DNA reads TGTGCCAGCTGCCGACGGGACATCGGACCCAAAAACATTCAGTACTTC.

The rearrangement links TRBV3-1 (or the pseudogene TRBV3-2) to TRBJ1-3; D not resolved. Looked up from germline, CDR1 is LGHDT and CDR2 is YNNKEL (reference sequence). This CDR3 spans 16 amino acids. Trimming took 0 bases from V and 0 from J, leaving 9 bases between them. CDR3 DNA sequence: TGTGCCAGCAGCCAAGAGTCTCAGTCCTCTGGAAACACCATATATTTT. It yields the protein CASSQESQSSGNTIYF.

The V gene is TRBV7-7, the J gene TRBJ2-5; 7 bases are shared with TRBD2. J lost 5 bases, V lost 1 base, and 4 bases had no gene match. Germline CDR1 and CDR2: SSHAT and FNYEAQ (reference sequence). This CDR3 region has 14 residues. The CDR3 DNA reads TGTGCCAGCAGCTTAGTCGGGGGGATGGAGACCCAGTACTTC. This codes for CASSLVGGMETQYF.

The chain links TRBV2 to TRBJ2-5; D possibly corresponds to TRBD2 (7 bases). This CDR3 comprises 14 residues. Germline assignment: CDR1 SNHLY and CDR2 FYNNEI. The V and J ends lost 4 bases and 1 base respectively, with 10 bases between them. CDR3: CASSVGGLQETQYF. The CDR3 DNA is TGTGCCAGCAGTGTGGGGGGGCTCCAAGAGACCCAGTACTTC.

The chain has TRBV3-1 (or the pseudogene TRBV3-2) and TRBJ1-6, with 9 bases that match TRBD1. Germline V CDR1 and CDR2: LGHDT, YNNKEL (reference sequence). The CDR3 is made up of 15 amino acids. Trimming cost V 1 base and J 9 bases; bases outside gene matches: 4. The CDR3 sequence: CASSQGTGVISPLHF. The CDR3 nucleotides read TGTGCCAGCAGCCAAGGGACAGGGGTTATTTCACCCCTCCACTTT.

The chain employs TRBV5-8 and TRBJ1-1; D possibly corresponds to TRBD1 (6 bases). CDR1 and CDR2 (germline): SGHTS, YDEGEE. Trimming pared 0 bases from V and 2 bases from J, leaving 14 bases between. This CDR3 has 16 amino acids. CDR3 nucleotide sequence: TGTGCCAGCAGCTTGGGGGGGTGGACAGATAACACTGAAGCTTTCTTT. It encodes CASSLGGWTDNTEAFF.

This chain joins TRBV9 and TRBJ1-5; a possible D gene is TRBD1 (6 bases). The CDR3 has 20 amino acids. V lost 4 bases and J 5 bases, leaving 31 bases between the germline ends. Germline V lookup: CDR1 SGDLS, CDR2 YYNGEE. The CDR3 spells CASSPNRAPHPPTRDQPQHF. DNA of the CDR3: TGTGCCAGCAGCCCGAACAGGGCCCCACACCCCCCCACAAGAGATCAGCCCCAGCATTTT.

DNA of the CDR3: TGTGCCTGGAGACGTCCGGGGACAGAGCCCACCGGGGAGCTGTTTTTT. Encoded protein: CAWRRPGTEPTGELFF. The chain carries TRBV30 and TRBJ2-2; TRBD1 matches at 7 bases. This CDR3 region has 16 residues. The junction had 11 bases not matched to a gene; V was cut back by 3 bases and J by 4 bases. Germline loops: CDR1 GTSNPN, CDR2 SVGIG (reference sequence). The full variable domain, in which reference TRBV30 and TRBJ2-2 provide the parts outside the CDR3, is SQTIHQWPATLVQPVGSPLSLECTVEGTSNPNLYWYRQAAGRGLQLLFYSVGIGQISSEVPQNLSASRPQDRQFILSSKKLLLSDSGFYLCAWRRPGTEPTGELFFGEGSRLTVL.

This clone came up many times. CDR3 region: CASSSSGTGFTEAFF. As DNA, the CDR3 is TGTGCCAGCAGTTCCTCCGGGACAGGGTTCACTGAAGCTTTCTTT. The rearrangement uses TRBV28 and TRBJ1-1; TRBD1 matches 9 bases. V trimming: 4 bases; J trimming: 4 bases; junction bases outside the gene matches: 7. Germline V gene data show CDR1 as MDHEN and CDR2 as SYDVKM. This CDR3 has 15 amino acids.

The chain joins TRBV5-4 to TRBJ1-1; no reliable D call. V lost 4 bases to trimming and J lost 2 bases, with 3 bases between them. Germline assignment: CDR1 SGHNT and CDR2 YYREEE (reference sequence). The CDR3 loop spans 11 amino acids. The CDR3 sequence: CASSLNTEAFF. The CDR3 DNA sequence: TGTGCCAGCAGCCTTAACACTGAAGCTTTCTTT.